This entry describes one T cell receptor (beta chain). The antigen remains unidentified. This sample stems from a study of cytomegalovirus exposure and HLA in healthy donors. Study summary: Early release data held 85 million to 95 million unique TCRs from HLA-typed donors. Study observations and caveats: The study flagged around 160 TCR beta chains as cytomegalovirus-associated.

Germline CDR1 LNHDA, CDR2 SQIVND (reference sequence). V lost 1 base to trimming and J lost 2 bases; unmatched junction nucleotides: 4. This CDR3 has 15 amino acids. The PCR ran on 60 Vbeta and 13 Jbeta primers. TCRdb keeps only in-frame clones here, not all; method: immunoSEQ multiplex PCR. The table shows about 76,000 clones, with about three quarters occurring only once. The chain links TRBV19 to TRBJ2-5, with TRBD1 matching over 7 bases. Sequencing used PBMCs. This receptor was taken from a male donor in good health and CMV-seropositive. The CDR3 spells CASSIVGTVQETQYF. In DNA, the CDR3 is TGTGCCAGTAGTATAGTTGGGACAGTTCAAGAGACCCAGTACTTC.